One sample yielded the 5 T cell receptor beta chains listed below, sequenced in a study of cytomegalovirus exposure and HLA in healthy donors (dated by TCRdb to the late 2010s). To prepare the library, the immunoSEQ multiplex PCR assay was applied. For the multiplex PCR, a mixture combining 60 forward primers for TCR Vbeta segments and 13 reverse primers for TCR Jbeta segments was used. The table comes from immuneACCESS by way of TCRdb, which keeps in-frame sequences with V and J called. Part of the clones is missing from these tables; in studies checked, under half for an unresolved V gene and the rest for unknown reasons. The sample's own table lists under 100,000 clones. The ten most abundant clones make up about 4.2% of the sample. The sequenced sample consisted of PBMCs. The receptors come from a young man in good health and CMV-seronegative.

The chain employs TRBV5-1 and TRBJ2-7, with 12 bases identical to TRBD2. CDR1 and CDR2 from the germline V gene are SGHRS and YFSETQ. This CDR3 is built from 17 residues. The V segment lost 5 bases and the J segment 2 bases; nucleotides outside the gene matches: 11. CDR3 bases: TGCGCCAGCAGTATGACTAGCGGGGGCACTACCCCCTACGAGCAGTACTTC. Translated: CASSMTSGGTTPYEQYF.

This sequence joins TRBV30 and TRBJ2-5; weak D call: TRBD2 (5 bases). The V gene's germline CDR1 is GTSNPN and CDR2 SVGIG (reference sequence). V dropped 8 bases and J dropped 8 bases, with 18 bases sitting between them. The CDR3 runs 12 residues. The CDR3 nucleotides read TGTGCCCTAGAGGTAACACGGGGAACCCAGTACTTC. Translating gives CALEVTRGTQYF.

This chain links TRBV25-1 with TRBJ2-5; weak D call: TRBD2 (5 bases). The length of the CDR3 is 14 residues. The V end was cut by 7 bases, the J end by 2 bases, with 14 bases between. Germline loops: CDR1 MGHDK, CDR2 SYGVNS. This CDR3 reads CASTADSTQETQYF. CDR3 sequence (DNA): TGTGCCAGCACCGCGGACTCAACGCAAGAGACCCAGTACTTC.

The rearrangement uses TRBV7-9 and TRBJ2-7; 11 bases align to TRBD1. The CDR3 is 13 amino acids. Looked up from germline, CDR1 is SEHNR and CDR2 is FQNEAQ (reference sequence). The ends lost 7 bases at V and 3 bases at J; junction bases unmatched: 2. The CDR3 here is CASMGQGGYEQYF. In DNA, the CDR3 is TGTGCCAGCATGGGACAGGGGGGCTACGAGCAGTACTTC.

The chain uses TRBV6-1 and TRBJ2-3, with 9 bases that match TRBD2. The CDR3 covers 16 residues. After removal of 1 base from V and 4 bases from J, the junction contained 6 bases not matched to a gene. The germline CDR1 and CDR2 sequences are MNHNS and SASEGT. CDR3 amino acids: CASSEEAGGRPDTQYF. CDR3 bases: TGTGCCAGCAGTGAAGAGGCGGGGGGGCGTCCAGATACGCAGTATTTT.